This passage covers 11 T cell receptor beta chains from one sample sequenced in a study of T-cell reconstitution after alpha-beta-depleted transplantation in children. During its preparation, the TCRbeta library received unique molecular identifiers. TCRdb re-called the PCR reads through MiXCR, storing one row per CDR3 protein. The sample consists of 600,000 to 700,000 distinct CDR3 sequences, roughly 13% of them appearing once. This specimen consisted of PBMCs, obtained before TCRalphabeta/CD19-depleted stem cell transplant. The receptors originated from a girl aged 2 to 9 with congenital amegakaryocytic thrombocytopenia, due to receive a stem cell transplant.

This clonotype appeared a few times. The chain has TRBV12-3 or TRBV12-4 and TRBJ2-7; no definite D call. V was trimmed by 6 bases and J by 2 bases, leaving 11 bases between them. This CDR3 has 13 residues. The CDR3 sequence: CASSPELPYEQYF. The CDR3 nucleotides read TGTGCCAGCAGCCCGGAGTTGCCCTACGAGCAGTACTTC.

There are a few counts of this clonotype. The chain is built from TRBV15 and TRBJ2-4; possible D gene TRBD2, 6 bases. The V end was cut by 5 bases, the J end by 11 bases, with 19 bases between. The CDR3 is 14 amino acids. Germline loops: CDR1 LNHNV, CDR2 YYDKDF (reference sequence). CDR3 DNA sequence: TGTGCCACCAGCGCACGACTAGGTGGGGATGTTCAGTACTTC. It encodes CATSARLGGDVQYF. Filled out from reference TRBV15 and TRBJ2-4, the complete variable domain reads DAMVIQNPRYQVTQFGKPVTLSCSQTLNHNVMYWYQQKSSQAPKLLFHYYDKDFNNEADTPDNFQSRRPNTSFCFLDIRSPGLGDTAMYLCATSARLGGDVQYFGAGTRLSVL.

V gene TRBV10-3 combines with J gene TRBJ1-4, with a possible D match to TRBD1 (6 bases). V dropped 8 bases and J dropped 6 bases, with 16 bases sitting between them. Germline CDR1 is ENHRY and CDR2 is SYGVKD. The CDR3 is made up of 14 amino acids. CDR3 protein: CAIGGGGADEKLFF. The DNA for the CDR3 is TGTGCCATCGGCGGGGGGGGGGCAGATGAAAAACTGTTTTTT.

This clonotype was seen a handful of times. The J gene is TRBJ2-1, the V gene TRBV20-1; D not resolved. The germline V and J ends were trimmed by 5 bases and 2 bases, with 16 bases remaining between them. From germline, CDR1 is DFQATT and CDR2 SNEGSKA (reference sequence). This CDR3 is built from 15 residues. In DNA, the CDR3 is TGCAGTGCTTTCCAGGTAGCCGAAACCTACAATGAGCAGTTCTTC. Protein sequence: CSAFQVAETYNEQFF.

This sequence joins TRBV29-1 and TRBJ2-5; possible D gene TRBD2, 5 bases. The germline V and J ends were trimmed by 3 bases and 2 bases, with 10 bases remaining between them. The CDR3 totals 13 residues. Germline loops: CDR1 SQVTM, CDR2 ANQGSEA. As DNA, the CDR3 is TGCAGCGTTGAGTACGGGATACAAGAGACCCAGTACTTC. Translating it yields CSVEYGIQETQYF. Full variable domain (outside the CDR3, taken from reference TRBV29-1 and TRBJ2-5): SAVISQKPSRDICQRGTSLTIQCQVDSQVTMMFWYRQQPGQSLTLIATANQGSEATYESGFVIDKFPISRPNLTFSTLTVSNMSPEDSSIYLCSVEYGIQETQYFGPGTRLLVL.

CDR3 bases: TGCGCCAGCAGCGGGACTAGCGGGAGTTCCTACGAGCAGTACTTC. Translation: CASSGTSGSSYEQYF. The chain recombines TRBV5-1 with TRBJ2-7; 14 bases are a match to TRBD2. The CDR3 sequence is 15 residues long. Per the germline V gene, CDR1 is SGHRS and CDR2 is YFSETQ. Losses at the gene ends were 4 bases for V and 1 base for J; bases not matched to a gene: 1. Combining the CDR3 with reference TRBV5-1 and TRBJ2-7 gives the whole variable domain KAGVTQTPRYLIKTRGQQVTLSCSPISGHRSVSWYQQTPGQGLQFLFEYFSETQRNKGNFPGRFSGRQFSNSRSEMNVSTLELGDSALYLCASSGTSGSSYEQYFGPGTRLTVT.

Here the CDR3 DNA reads TGTGCCAGCTCACCATGGGCCGGGGATAAAGAGACCCAGTACTTC. Translation: CASSPWAGDKETQYF. The chain carries TRBV18 and TRBJ2-5; D is perhaps TRBD2 (5 bases). CDR1 is KGHSH and CDR2 is LQKENI in the germline V gene. The V end was cut by 2 bases, the J end by 3 bases, with 13 bases between. The CDR3 runs to 15 residues.

A few counts support this clonotype. V and J are TRBV5-5 and TRBJ2-1, with D unclear. From germline, CDR1 is SGHKS and CDR2 YYEKEE (reference sequence). The length of the CDR3 is 11 residues. The V gene lost 6 bases and the J gene lost 8 bases, with 9 bases spanning the gap. DNA for the CDR3: TGTGCCAGCACAATCTTCGATGAGCAGTTCTTC. Its translation: CASTIFDEQFF.

The rearrangement links TRBV20-1 to TRBJ1-2; the D gene is possibly TRBD1 (6 bases). Trimming took 4 bases from V and 0 from J, leaving 21 bases between them. This CDR3 has 17 amino acids. From germline, CDR1 is DFQATT and CDR2 SNEGSKA (reference sequence). The DNA of the CDR3 is TGCAGTGCTAATAGGGGGACATCAGTCGACGCTAACTATGGCTACACCTTC. Translated, it gives CSANRGTSVDANYGYTF.

This clonotype was counted a few times. The gene calls are TRBV10-3 and TRBJ1-1; D call uncertain. V lost 6 bases to trimming and J lost 1 base, with 12 bases between them. Germline CDR1 reads ENHRY; CDR2 reads SYGVKD. The length of the CDR3 is 14 residues. CDR3: CAIRVYQENTEAFF. The DNA of the CDR3 is TGTGCCATCAGAGTATACCAGGAGAACACTGAAGCTTTCTTT.

The chain has TRBV25-1 and TRBJ2-2; 7 nucleotides agree with TRBD1. This CDR3 has 13 residues. With 7 bases clipped from V and 4 bases from J, the junction kept 3 bases outside the gene matches. CDR1 is MGHDK and CDR2 is SYGVNS in the germline V gene. Here the CDR3 DNA reads TGTGCCAGCAAATGGGACAGCACCGGGGAGCTGTTTTTT. Amino acids: CASKWDSTGELFF. Full variable domain (remainder filled in from reference TRBV25-1 and TRBJ2-2): EADIYQTPRYLVIGTGKKITLECSQTMGHDKMYWYQQDPGMELHLIHYSYGVNSTEKGDLSSESTVSRIRTEHFPLTLESARPSHTSQYLCASKWDSTGELFFGEGSRLTVL.